Listed here is a single TCR beta chain. No antigen is known for it. This sample was taken from a study of CD8 T cells in Susac syndrome. General study points: An acknowledgment was made by the study that its TCR sequencing and HLA analysis involved relatively few individuals.

Trimming stripped 0 bases from V and 7 bases from J, with 13 bases between. This CDR3 contains 14 residues. Germline V gene lookup returns CDR1 SQVTM and CDR2 ANQGSEA. The T cells that were sequenced for TCR beta were CD8+ and CD4+ cells from blood. Both CD4+ and CD8+ T cells were negatively isolated, and TEMRA cells underwent FACS enrichment. When the RNA was reverse transcribed, random hexamers were used with an input of about 0.5 to 1 ug. TCR beta CDR3 was amplified by immunoSEQ multiplex PCR. This amplification extended across 54 Vbeta and 13 Jbeta segments. A single record per CDR3 protein comes from TCRdb applying MiXCR to the immunoSEQ multiplex PCR reads. Seen here are 150,000 or so distinct CDR3 sequences, roughly 95% observed once, and the top ten hold 0.14% to 0.15%.

This TCR derives from a human donor with multiple sclerosis. This rearrangement joins TRBV29-1 to TRBJ2-1, with D unresolved. The sequencing sample was made of CD8+ T cells from PBMCs. The CDR3 protein is CSVEEGLKGNEQFF. CDR3 sequence (DNA): TGCAGCGTTGAAGAGGGTCTAAAAGGAAATGAGCAGTTCTTC.